Listed below are T cell receptor beta chains from one sample, sequenced in a study of siplizumab effects on memory and regulatory T cells. Only in-frame clones appear in the TCRdb table, and some are missing; sequencing was by immunoSEQ multiplex PCR. The sample comprises approximately 98,000 clones, around 94% of which are singletons, and around 1.4% rests with the top ten. Sequenced sample: non-Treg CD4+ T cells sorted from blood. These TCRs come from a human donor in good health. Both conserved end residues are part of each CDR3. The D gene is left open where the match is weak.

D	V	J	DNA	CDR3
TRBD1	TRBV25-1	TRBJ2-1	TGTGCCAGCAGTGAATATGGGACAGGGGGCCTGGAGCAGTTCTTC	CASSEYGTGGLEQFF
.	TRBV30	TRBJ1-5	TGTGCCTGGCAACCCAGCGGCAATCAGCCCCAGCATTTT	CAWQPSGNQPQHF
TRBD2	TRBV6-6	TRBJ2-1	TGTGCCAGCAGTTCGCGGGGGACCTCCTACAATGAGCAGTTCTTC	CASSSRGTSYNEQFF
.	TRBV28	TRBJ1-5	TGTGCCAGCAGTTTATACCTAGGCCGGTTCAATCAGCCCCAGCATTTT	CASSLYLGRFNQPQHF
.	TRBV6-5	TRBJ2-7	TGTGCCAGCAGTTACGAGAGGGGTGGCACGGGGCAGTACTTC	CASSYERGGTGQYF
.	TRBV5-6	TRBJ1-2	TGTGCCAGCAGCTTGGGGCATCTAGGCTACACCTTC	CASSLGHLGYTF
.	TRBV19	TRBJ2-3	TGTGCCAGTAGTATCCAACGGGGTCCTACAGATACGCAGTATTTT	CASSIQRGPTDTQYF
.	TRBV5-4	TRBJ1-1	TGTGCCAGCAGCCTGAATCCGGGACGTCGGAACACTGAAGCTTTCTTT	CASSLNPGRRNTEAFF
.	TRBV19	TRBJ1-1	TGTGCCAGTAGTATCCAGGGATCCATGAACACTGAAGCTTTCTTT	CASSIQGSMNTEAFF
TRBD2	TRBV5-4	TRBJ2-1	TGTGCCAGCAGCTTGAGGCTAGCGGGTATATCGAATGAGCAGTTCTTC	CASSLRLAGISNEQFF